Below are 30 T cell receptor beta chains sequenced from a single sample in a study of human CD8 memory T cell subsets. Investigators built TCR beta libraries using UMI-labeled 5' RACE. One entry per CDR3 protein, without DNA, is what TCRdb gives after re-calling the 5' RACE reads. This sample lists roughly 6,200 distinct CDR3 sequences; its ten largest clones have roughly 40%. Sequencing was performed on CD8+ effector memory T cells (TEM) sorted from PBMCs. Subset in this sample: effector memory CD8 T cells, CCR7- CD45RO+ CD95+. The origin of the receptors is a human donor in good health.

The V call is TRBV5-4, the J call TRBJ1-1. CDR1 is SGHNT, CDR2 YYREEE, per germline (reference sequence). This CDR3 has 13 amino acids. Here the CDR3 reads CASSASGTPEAFF.

This rearrangement joins TRBV29-1 to TRBJ2-7; lacking DNA, the TRBD1 call made by TCRdb goes unchecked. This CDR3 is built from 14 residues. CDR1 SQVTM and CDR2 ANQGSEA come from the germline V gene. CDR3: CSVRRGVQAYEQYF.

This chain uses TRBV11-2 with TRBJ2-1; TCRdb selects TRBD1, and the lack of DNA leaves this call unchecked. Germline CDR1 and CDR2: SGHAT and FQNNGV. This CDR3 has 15 residues. The CDR3 here is CASSLDWPGRHEQFF.

The rearrangement links TRBV5-4 to TRBJ2-3; TCRdb names TRBD1, which stays unverified in the absence of DNA. CDR3 size: 16 residues. The germline CDR1 and CDR2 sequences are SGHNT and YYREEE (reference sequence). The CDR3 sequence is CASSLTGGFSTDTQYF.

The J gene is TRBJ2-3, the V gene TRBV7-3; TCRdb names TRBD1, which stays unverified in the absence of DNA. In germline, CDR1 is SGHTA, CDR2 FQGTGA. The CDR3 length is 15 residues. This chain's CDR3 is CASSSGPATTDTQYF.

The CDR3 is CASSPDSTGPSYNEQFF. J is TRBJ2-1 and V is TRBV4-3; TCRdb gives TRBD1 as the D gene, but with no DNA this cannot be confirmed. CDR3 size: 17 residues. Germline V gene data show CDR1 as LGHNA and CDR2 as YSLEER.

V gene TRBV20-1 combines with J gene TRBJ1-5. The CDR3 totals 14 residues. CDR1 DFQATT and CDR2 SNEGSKA come from the germline V gene (reference sequence). CDR3 sequence: CSAPGGQASQPQHF.

The chain couples TRBV3-1 to TRBJ2-7; TCRdb returns TRBD1, unconfirmable since there is no DNA. The CDR3 runs to 15 residues. Germline values: CDR1 LGHDT, CDR2 YNNKEL (reference sequence). CDR3 loop: CASSQDGGFSYEQYF.

According to its frequency, this clonotype is medium-sized (0.01 to 0.1%). This sequence joins TRBV4-2 and TRBJ2-1. The germline V gene encodes CDR1 LGHNA and CDR2 YNFKEQ. The CDR3 has 14 amino acids. The CDR3 loop is CASSQILEVGEQFF.

The rearrangement links TRBV29-1 to TRBJ2-7; TCRdb calls TRBD2, which cannot be checked without DNA. CDR1 SQVTM and CDR2 ANQGSEA come from the germline V gene. CDR3 length equals 13 residues. The chain's CDR3 is CSVESGSLNEQYF.

The genes are TRBV7-9 and TRBJ2-5; TCRdb outputs TRBD1, but without DNA this stays unchecked. The CDR3 runs to 16 residues. Germline CDR1 and CDR2: SEHNR and FQNEAQ (reference sequence). CDR3 protein: CASSLQTGPDKETQYF. Full variable domain (missing parts from reference TRBV7-9 and TRBJ2-5): DTGVSQNPRHKITKRGQNVTFRCDPISEHNRLYWYRQTLGQGPEFLTYFQNEAQLEKSRLLSDRFSAERPKGSFSTLEIQRTEQGDSAMYLCASSLQTGPDKETQYFGPGTRLLVL.

The V and J genes are TRBV9 and TRBJ2-7; TCRdb's D call, TRBD1, is unchecked because there is no DNA. The CDR3 sequence is 14 residues long. The V gene's germline CDR1 is SGDLS and CDR2 YYNGEE. The CDR3 here is CASSVEDRGYEQYF.

This rearrangement joins TRBV9 to TRBJ2-1; the TCRdb D gene call, TRBD2, has no DNA to confirm it. Germline V gene sequence: CDR1 SGDLS, CDR2 YYNGEE. This CDR3 spans 14 amino acids. CDR3 sequence: CASSEDGRGIEQFF.

This chain joins TRBV4-1 and TRBJ2-1; TCRdb gives TRBD2 as the D gene, but with no DNA this cannot be confirmed. CDR3 length equals 15 residues. Germline V gene sequence: CDR1 MGHRA, CDR2 YSYEKL. The CDR3 reads CASSRDSNSYNEQFF.

V usage is TRBV28 and J usage is TRBJ2-4; lacking DNA, the TRBD1 call made by TCRdb goes unchecked. The CDR3 is 16 amino acids. Germline CDR1 reads MDHEN; CDR2 reads SYDVKM. The CDR3 region is CASSIPGQKAKNIQYF.

Measured by frequency, this clonotype is medium-sized. The CDR3 spells CSVEGAGSWDYEQYF. The chain links TRBV29-1 to TRBJ2-7; TCRdb reports TRBD1, a call that lacks DNA to check it against. Germline assignment: CDR1 SQVTM and CDR2 ANQGSEA. CDR3 length equals 15 residues.

The chain carries TRBV30 and TRBJ1-3. The CDR3 spans 12 residues. The germline CDR1 and CDR2 sequences are GTSNPN and SVGIG (reference sequence). CDR3 protein: CAWKARGNTIYF.

V usage is TRBV6-5 and J usage is TRBJ1-4; checking the TCRdb D call of TRBD1 is not possible without DNA. Germline V gene lookup returns CDR1 MNHEY and CDR2 SVGAGI. There are 14 residues in the CDR3. The chain's CDR3 is CASIEDRENEKLFF.

The chain combines TRBV4-3 with TRBJ2-7; without DNA, the TCRdb call of TRBD1 cannot be checked. Per germline, CDR1 LGHNA and CDR2 YSLEER. CDR3 length: 16 amino acids. CDR3 sequence: CASSPDLEAGGYEQYF.

J is TRBJ2-5 and V is TRBV28; TCRdb's D gene call, TRBD1, goes unchecked for lack of DNA. This CDR3 is built from 14 residues. Germline lookup yields CDR1 MDHEN and CDR2 SYDVKM. CDR3 sequence reads: CASSLSGQEETQYF. Variable domain in full (rest from reference TRBV28 and TRBJ2-5): DVKVTQSSRYLVKRTGEKVFLECVQDMDHENMFWYRQDPGLGLRLIYFSYDVKMKEKGDIPEGYSVSREKKERFSLILESASTNQTSMYLCASSLSGQEETQYFGPGTRLLVL.

The rearrangement joins TRBV5-1 to TRBJ2-1; TCRdb returns TRBD2, unconfirmable since there is no DNA. Germline V CDR1 and CDR2: SGHRS, YFSETQ. The CDR3 has 17 residues. The CDR3 region is CASSWTSGRESYNEQFF.

The chain uses TRBV7-8 and TRBJ2-2; TCRdb names TRBD1, which stays unverified in the absence of DNA. Germline V gene data show CDR1 as SGHVS and CDR2 as FQNEAQ. The CDR3 totals 15 residues. The CDR3 reads CASSLEGFNTGELFF.

CDR3 sequence: CASSPLGGGPQETQYF. This chain joins TRBV7-8 and TRBJ2-5; TCRdb selects TRBD1, and the lack of DNA leaves this call unchecked. The CDR3 has 16 residues. The germline CDR1 and CDR2 sequences are SGHVS and FQNEAQ.

The rearrangement joins TRBV5-1 to TRBJ2-1; TCRdb designates TRBD2, a call that cannot be tested without DNA. Germline assignment: CDR1 SGHRS and CDR2 YFSETQ. This CDR3 contains 15 residues. The chain's CDR3 is CASSLARAGGNEQFF.

J is TRBJ2-7 and V is TRBV29-1; the D call of TRBD2 rests on TCRdb alone, since no DNA is present to check it. Germline CDR1 and CDR2: SQVTM and ANQGSEA. The CDR3 sequence is 16 residues long. CDR3 residues: CSVEDYSGTSGYEQYF.

This chain uses TRBV29-1 with TRBJ1-2; there is no DNA to check the TCRdb D call of TRBD1. Germline V CDR1 and CDR2: SQVTM, ANQGSEA. This CDR3 has 12 residues. CDR3: CSGSRDRGGYTF.

The rearrangement links TRBV12-3 or TRBV12-4 to TRBJ2-3; no DNA is available, so the TRBD2 call from TCRdb remains unchecked. This CDR3 spans 15 amino acids. CDR3 sequence reads: CASRDSGRGTDTQYF.

The chain couples TRBV4-2 to TRBJ2-1; the D gene TCRdb calls, TRBD2, cannot be checked with no DNA. The germline CDR1 and CDR2 sequences are LGHNA and YNFKEQ. This CDR3 region has 16 residues. Here the CDR3 reads CASSQDGTSGYNEQFF.

Its frequency marks this clonotype as medium-sized (0.01 to 0.1%). The rearrangement joins TRBV28 to TRBJ2-2. This CDR3 region has 15 residues. Germline CDR1 and CDR2: MDHEN and SYDVKM. This CDR3 reads CASRSGTRDTGELFF. Complete variable domain (other parts from reference TRBV28 and TRBJ2-2): DVKVTQSSRYLVKRTGEKVFLECVQDMDHENMFWYRQDPGLGLRLIYFSYDVKMKEKGDIPEGYSVSREKKERFSLILESASTNQTSMYLCASRSGTRDTGELFFGEGSRLTVL.

The V gene is TRBV7-9, the J gene TRBJ1-2; TCRdb picks TRBD1, but there is no DNA to check that call. Looked up from germline, CDR1 is SEHNR and CDR2 is FQNEAQ (reference sequence). This CDR3 region has 13 residues. Here the CDR3 reads CASSPTGSYGYTF.